This TCR beta chain originates from a study of ipilimumab plus nivolumab after autologous stem cell transplantation (dated by TCRdb to the early 2020s). Regarding the complete study: Trial patients received a median of about five ipilimumab doses and under 10 nivolumab doses. The intent-to-treat population of the trial was made up of 35 to 40 patients. The myeloma cohort included high-risk transplant-naive patients and patients relapsing within 3 years of a first autologous transplant. Patients in the trial were undergoing autologous transplant and had high-risk diffuse large B cell lymphoma, mature T cell lymphoma, or multiple myeloma.

A word on this clone: Its specific antigen is unknown. Base qualities are not at hand, and no much larger clone is one base apart.

Starting 14 to 28 days after the autologous transplant, patients began checkpoint therapy, which included ipilimumab at 1 mg/kg intravenously on day 1 of selected weeks. Patients received nivolumab at 3 mg/kg intravenously on day 1 of weeks 1, 4, 7, 10, and every two weeks through week 26. Combined checkpoint inhibition with ipilimumab and nivolumab as consolidation after autologous stem cell transplantation was tested in a Phase Ib clinical trial. Library preparation employed the immunoSEQ multiplex PCR assay. The table was pulled from immuneACCESS by TCRdb, which kept in-frame rearrangements only. Such tables lose some clones; where checked, under half of the loss comes from unresolved V genes, and the rest has no known cause. For this sample there are about 40,000 clones; 80% to 95% appear just once. The ten largest clones add up to approximately 1% of the sample. What the research found in general, with its limitations: Per the authors, a biologic rationale for further study of the post-transplant checkpoint inhibition approach was offered by T cell receptor repertoire, regulatory T cell phenotype and gut microbiota profiles. The authors concluded that combined checkpoint inhibition appeared tolerable when used as consolidation after transplant.

According to the germline V gene, CDR1 reads SGHTA and CDR2 reads FQGNSA. The CDR3 covers 16 residues, taking in both the cysteine and the phenylalanine. Of all the DNA, just the CDR3 is kept, 48 bases in frame from base 1. Between the V and J ends, shortened by 5 bases and 0 bases respectively, the junction contains 16 bases. Recombination linked TRBV7-2 to TRBJ1-1; TRBD1 might be the D gene, on 6 matching bases. Sequences were derived from PBMCs, sampled in a trial of ipilimumab plus nivolumab as post-transplant consolidation. The sequence was collected from a male donor with multiple myeloma. The CDR3 here reads CASSKGTGNMNTEAFF. The DNA reads TGTGCCAGCAGCAAAGGCACAGGGAACATGAACACTGAAGCTTTCTTT.